Presented here are 3 T cell receptor beta chains from one specimen sequenced in a study of blood T cell repertoires in COVID-19. Here immunoSEQ multiplex PCR was the method, and the copy in TCRdb shows in-frame clones only, minus some. The sample has approximately 130,000 clones; 85% to 90% are singletons. Sequencing was performed on peripheral blood. These receptors originate from a human donor in a cohort sampled during active COVID-19.

This chain joins TRBV10-3 and TRBJ2-2; a possible D gene is TRBD1 (5 bases). The V end was cut by 4 bases, the J end by 2 bases, with 5 bases between. Germline loops: CDR1 ENHRY, CDR2 SYGVKD. The CDR3 length is 13 residues. CDR3 region: CAISGTNTGELFF. CDR3 in DNA: TGTGCCATCAGTGGGACAAACACCGGGGAGCTGTTTTTT.

This rearrangement joins TRBV7-9 to TRBJ2-2; the D gene is possibly TRBD2 (6 bases). V lost 4 bases to trimming and J lost 8 bases, with 17 bases between them. The CDR3 runs 15 residues. Germline V lookup: CDR1 SEHNR, CDR2 FQNEAQ (reference sequence). CDR3 protein: CASSSTRQGTGELFF. In DNA, the CDR3 is TGTGCCAGCAGCTCGACTAGGCAAGGGACTGGGGAGCTGTTTTTT.

The rearrangement links TRBV28 to TRBJ2-2, with TRBD2 identical over 8 bases. The CDR3 has 16 residues. Trimming at V came to 1 base and at J to 1 base, leaving 2 bases not matched to a gene. Germline CDR1 and CDR2: MDHEN and SYDVKM. The CDR3, as DNA: TGTGCCAGCAGTTTATTTACTAGCGGGAACACCGGGGAGCTGTTTTTT. It translates to CASSLFTSGNTGELFF.